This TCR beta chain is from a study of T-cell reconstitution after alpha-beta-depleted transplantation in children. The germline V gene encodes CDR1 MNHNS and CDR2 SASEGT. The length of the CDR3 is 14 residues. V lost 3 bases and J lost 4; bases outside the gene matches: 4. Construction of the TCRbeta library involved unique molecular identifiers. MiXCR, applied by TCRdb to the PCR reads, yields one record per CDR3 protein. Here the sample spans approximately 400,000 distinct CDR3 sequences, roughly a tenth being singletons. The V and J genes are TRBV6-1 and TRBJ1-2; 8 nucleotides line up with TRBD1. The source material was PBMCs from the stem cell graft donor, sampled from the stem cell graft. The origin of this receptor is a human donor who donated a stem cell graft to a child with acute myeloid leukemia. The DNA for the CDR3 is TGTGCCAGCAGTGACAGGGGGCTCGGCTATGGCTACACCTTC. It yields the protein CASSDRGLGYGYTF.